These T cell receptor beta chains were read from a single sample in a study of cytomegalovirus exposure and HLA in healthy donors. Produced via immunoSEQ multiplex PCR; TCRdb's table is partial and in-frame only. The listing records 70,000 to 100,000 clones. Sequenced input: PBMCs. These receptor sequences come from a man younger than 30 in good health and CMV-seropositive. The CDR3 runs from the conserved cysteine through the conserved F or W. A D gene is named only where the DNA matches it firmly.

>TRBV5-1|TRBJ2-7|.
CASSLVISYEQYF
TGCGCCAGCAGCTTGGTTATATCCTACGAGCAGTACTTC
>TRBV19|TRBJ2-4|.
CASSNNYPLQYF
TGTGCCAGTAGTAATAACTATCCCTTACAGTACTTC
>TRBV29-1|TRBJ2-3|.
CSARGTTDTQYF
TGCAGCGCCAGGGGCACCACAGATACGCAGTATTTT
>TRBV5-1|TRBJ1-3|TRBD1
CASSLGGQESGNTIYF
TGCGCCAGCAGCTTGGGGGGACAGGAGTCTGGAAACACCATATATTTT
>TRBV18|TRBJ2-1|TRBD2
CASSPEGLAGGYNEQFF
TGTGCCAGCTCACCCGAGGGACTAGCGGGAGGCTACAATGAGCAGTTCTTC
>TRBV6-1|TRBJ1-3|TRBD1
CASRGDRAYGNTIYF
TGTGCCAGCAGGGGGGACAGGGCTTACGGAAACACCATATATTTT
>TRBV27|TRBJ1-1|TRBD1
CASSPLGTGNTEAFF
TGTGCCAGCAGTCCTCTCGGGACAGGGAACACTGAAGCTTTCTTT
>TRBV5-1|TRBJ2-2|TRBD2
CASSLLTSGNTGELFF
TGCGCCAGCAGCTTACTGACTAGCGGGAACACCGGGGAGCTGTTTTTT
>TRBV11-2|TRBJ2-7|TRBD1
CASSLGTGAYEQYF
TGTGCCAGCAGCTTGGGGACAGGGGCCTACGAGCAGTACTTC
>TRBV5-1|TRBJ2-5|TRBD1
CASSFFGQGAEETQYF
TGCGCCAGCAGCTTTTTCGGACAGGGGGCTGAGGAGACCCAGTACTTC
>TRBV10-3|TRBJ2-3|.
CAISESGDPGTDTQYF
TGTGCCATCAGTGAGTCAGGGGATCCTGGCACAGATACGCAGTATTTT
>TRBV5-6|TRBJ2-1|.
CASSLDRNEQFF
TGTGCCAGCAGCTTAGACAGAAATGAGCAGTTCTTC
>TRBV5-1|TRBJ1-2|TRBD1
CASRPTGENYGYTF
TGCGCCAGCAGACCTACAGGGGAGAACTATGGCTACACCTTC
>TRBV5-5|TRBJ2-7|TRBD1
CASSFTGGSYEQYF
TGTGCCAGCAGCTTTACAGGGGGCTCCTACGAGCAGTACTTC
>TRBV9|TRBJ1-1|TRBD1
CASSGTGLNTEAFF
TGTGCCAGCAGCGGGACAGGGTTGAACACTGAAGCTTTCTTT
>TRBV19|TRBJ2-6|.
CASRGAGANVLTF
TGTGCCAGCAGGGGAGCTGGGGCCAACGTCCTGACTTTC
>TRBV28|TRBJ1-2|TRBD1
CASRERDRLYGYTF
TGTGCCAGCAGGGAGAGGGACAGACTTTATGGCTACACCTTC
>TRBV19|TRBJ2-7|TRBD2
CASSPGLADEQYF
TGTGCCAGTAGTCCGGGACTAGCTGACGAGCAGTACTTC
>TRBV5-1|TRBJ2-3|TRBD2
CASSFVGGYTDTQYF
TGCGCCAGCAGCTTTGTGGGAGGGTACACAGATACGCAGTATTTT
>TRBV4-1|TRBJ2-1|TRBD2
CASSQDALPSGGDYNEQFF
TGCGCCAGCAGCCAAGATGCCCTCCCTAGCGGGGGGGACTACAATGAGCAGTTCTTC
>TRBV11-1|TRBJ2-4|.
CASSPQGAKNIQYF
TGTGCCAGCAGCCCACAGGGAGCCAAAAACATTCAGTACTTC
>TRBV5-1|TRBJ2-3|.
CASSLGSGSTDTQYF
TGCGCCAGCAGCTTGGGCAGCGGGAGCACAGATACGCAGTATTTT
>TRBV4-1|TRBJ2-5|TRBD2
CASSQVSSGGVETQYF
TGCGCCAGCAGCCAAGTATCTAGCGGGGGTGTGGAGACCCAGTACTTC
>TRBV6-6|TRBJ2-5|TRBD2
CASSPGLAGTKETQYF
TGTGCCAGCAGTCCAGGACTAGCGGGAACTAAAGAGACCCAGTACTTC
>TRBV12-2|TRBJ1-1|.
CASRLATDRGNTEAFF
TGTGCAAGTCGCTTAGCAACCGACAGGGGGAACACTGAAGCTTTCTTT
>TRBV29-1|TRBJ1-2|.
CSVEGSRVGGYTF
TGCAGCGTTGAAGGGTCCAGGGTGGGGGGCTACACCTTC
>TRBV5-6|TRBJ2-7|.
CASSLFRGIYEQYF
TGTGCCAGCAGCTTGTTTAGGGGGATCTACGAGCAGTACTTC
>TRBV11-2|TRBJ2-3|TRBD2
CASSLGLATDTQYF
TGTGCCAGCAGCTTAGGACTAGCAACAGATACGCAGTATTTT
>TRBV11-2|TRBJ1-2|TRBD1
CASSLRQGGSVDGYTF
TGTGCCAGCAGCTTAAGACAGGGGGGATCCGTCGATGGCTACACCTTC
>TRBV6-6|TRBJ1-4|.
CASSLRTGTFNEKLFF
TGTGCCAGCAGCTTACGAACAGGGACCTTTAATGAAAAACTGTTTTTT
>TRBV7-2|TRBJ2-3|.
CATRRGSDITDTQYF
TGTGCCACTCGAAGGGGGTCAGATATCACAGATACGCAGTATTTT
>TRBV16|TRBJ1-2|.
CASSQSERVDGYTF
TGTGCCAGCAGCCAATCGGAGAGGGTAGACGGCTACACCTTC
>TRBV6-5|TRBJ1-3|.
CASFFRGAGNTIYF
TGTGCCAGTTTTTTCAGGGGCGCTGGAAACACCATATATTTT
>TRBV6-6|TRBJ2-5|.
CASSYSRGQETQYF
TGTGCCAGCAGTTACTCCCGGGGCCAAGAGACCCAGTACTTC
>TRBV9|TRBJ2-1|TRBD2
CASSVTSGADNEQFF
TGTGCCAGCAGCGTAACTAGCGGGGCTGACAATGAGCAGTTCTTC
>TRBV29-1|TRBJ2-7|TRBD1
CSVEGYRGYGEQYF
TGCAGCGTTGAAGGGTACAGGGGGTATGGCGAGCAGTACTTC
>TRBV5-1|TRBJ2-4|TRBD1
CASSPTGVGNIQYF
TGCGCCAGCAGCCCAACAGGGGTGGGCAACATTCAGTACTTC
>TRBV5-1|TRBJ2-3|TRBD2
CASSLTSNVADTQYF
TGCGCCAGCAGCCTGACTAGCAATGTGGCAGATACGCAGTATTTT
>TRBV7-9|TRBJ2-3|.
CASSSTQGHTQYF
TGTGCCAGCAGCTCCACCCAGGGCCATACGCAGTATTTT
>TRBV9|TRBJ2-1|TRBD1
CASSVGGQGRTNEQFF
TGTGCCAGCAGCGTAGGAGGACAGGGACGGACAAATGAGCAGTTCTTC
>TRBV10-3|TRBJ2-2|TRBD2
CAISTGLAGGTGELFF
TGTGCCATCAGTACGGGACTAGCGGGGGGCACCGGGGAGCTGTTTTTT
>TRBV28|TRBJ2-5|.
CASSLSSVQGGTQYF
TGTGCCAGCAGTTTATCCTCAGTCCAAGGAGGGACCCAGTACTTC
>TRBV7-9|TRBJ1-1|.
CAGSLDVHRGGNTEAFF
TGTGCCGGCAGCTTAGATGTGCATCGGGGAGGGAACACTGAAGCTTTCTTT
>TRBV27|TRBJ1-4|.
CASSFSGFEKLFF
TGTGCCAGCAGTTTCTCAGGTTTCGAAAAACTGTTTTTT
>TRBV7-2|TRBJ2-1|TRBD2
CASSTGTSGIEQFF
TGTGCCAGCAGCACCGGGACTAGCGGGATTGAGCAGTTCTTC
>TRBV6-5|TRBJ2-3|.
CASSRSVGTDTQYF
TGTGCCAGCAGCAGAAGCGTCGGAACAGATACGCAGTATTTT
>TRBV6-1|TRBJ2-7|.
CAGGIYEQYF
TGTGCCGGAGGGATTTACGAGCAGTACTTC
>TRBV7-9|TRBJ1-1|.
CASSYGGGGLGTEAFF
TGTGCCAGCAGCTACGGGGGCGGGGGCCTGGGCACTGAAGCTTTCTTT
>TRBV30|TRBJ2-7|.
CAWSPGHTYEQYF
TGTGCCTGGAGTCCCGGACATACCTACGAGCAGTACTTC
>TRBV6-1|TRBJ1-5|.
CASSDGLINQPQHF
TGTGCCAGCAGTGATGGCTTAATAAATCAGCCCCAGCATTTT
>TRBV5-1|TRBJ1-1|.
CASSLSLTAEAFF
TGCGCCAGCAGCTTGTCTTTGACAGCAGAAGCTTTCTTT
>TRBV4-1|TRBJ2-7|TRBD1
CASSQVQGVSYEQYF
TGCGCCAGCAGCCAAGTCCAGGGGGTCTCCTACGAGCAGTACTTC
>TRBV29-1|TRBJ1-2|.
CSVRHGAGQGYTF
TGCAGCGTGCGACATGGGGCAGGGCAAGGCTACACCTTC
>TRBV28|TRBJ1-2|TRBD1
CASSGTGGGTYYGYTF
TGTGCCAGCAGCGGGACAGGGGGCGGGACGTACTATGGCTACACCTTC
>TRBV25-1|TRBJ1-1|TRBD1
CASSRIWTGDTEAFF
TGTGCCAGCAGCCGAATATGGACAGGGGACACTGAAGCTTTCTTT
>TRBV6-5|TRBJ1-2|.
CASSSLQANYGYTF
TGTGCCAGCAGTTCTCTACAGGCTAACTATGGCTACACCTTC
>TRBV6-5|TRBJ1-1|.
CASSYGMTRQVTEAFF
TGTGCCAGCAGTTATGGTATGACCAGACAAGTCACTGAAGCTTTCTTT